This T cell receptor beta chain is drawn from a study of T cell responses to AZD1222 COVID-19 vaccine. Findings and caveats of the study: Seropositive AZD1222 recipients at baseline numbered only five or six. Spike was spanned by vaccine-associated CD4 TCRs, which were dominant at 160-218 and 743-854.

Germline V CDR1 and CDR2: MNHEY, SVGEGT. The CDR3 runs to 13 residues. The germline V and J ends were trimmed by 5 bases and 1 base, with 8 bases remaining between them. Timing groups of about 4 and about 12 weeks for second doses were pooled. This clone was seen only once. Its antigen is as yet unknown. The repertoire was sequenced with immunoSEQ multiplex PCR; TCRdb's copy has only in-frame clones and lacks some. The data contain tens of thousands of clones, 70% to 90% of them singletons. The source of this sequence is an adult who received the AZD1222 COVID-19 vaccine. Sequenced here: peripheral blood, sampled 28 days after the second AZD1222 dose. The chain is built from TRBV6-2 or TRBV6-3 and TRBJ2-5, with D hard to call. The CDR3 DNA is TGTGCCAGCAGTAGGCAGCTCCAAGAGACCCAGTACTTC. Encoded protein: CASSRQLQETQYF.